This TCR beta chain appears in the sequencing data of a study of prognosis after radiotherapy for stage I lung cancer. Looking at the study overall: About 13 patients presented with newly diagnosed primary stage I lung tumors, and five carried oligometastatic NSCLC following surgical resection of the primary tumor.

Two-round multiplex PCR, the amplification method, yielded TCR beta CDR3 from genomic DNA. Primers specific to each TRBV and TRBJ gene were used in first-round PCR. A single record per CDR3 protein comes from TCRdb applying MiXCR to the multiplex PCR reads. The sample lists about 18,000 distinct CDR3 sequences, around 15% seen once, with 38% in the top ten. This clonotype showed up many times. With 1 base removed from V and 5 bases from J, the gap between germline ends came to 23 bases. Looked up from germline, CDR1 is SQVTM and CDR2 is ANQGSEA. This CDR3 is 17 amino acids long. The V and J genes are TRBV29-1 and TRBJ1-2, with unresolved D. This receptor was identified in a donor aged 50 or older with non-small cell lung cancer. The input for sequencing was PBMCs, taken before or after stereotactic body radiation therapy (not recorded which). The CDR3 loop is CSVEVFVPEDHEYGYTF. As DNA, the CDR3 is TGCAGCGTTGAAGTGTTCGTGCCGGAGGATCACGAGTATGGCTACACCTTC.